The 12 T cell receptor beta chains below come from one sample, sequenced in a study of blood T cell repertoires in COVID-19. TCRdb's table, derived via immunoSEQ multiplex PCR, lists solely in-frame clones and lacks some. The table includes 15,000 to 20,000 clones, 70% to 90% detected once. The specimen was peripheral blood. The receptors come from a human donor in a cohort sampled during active COVID-19.

The gene calls are TRBV11-2 and TRBJ1-3; perhaps TRBD1 as D (5 bases). Germline loops: CDR1 SGHAT, CDR2 FQNNGV. V lost 7 bases, J lost 0 bases, and 10 bases lay in between. There are 14 residues in the CDR3. The CDR3 DNA reads TGTGCCAGCAACGGGGGGTCCTCTGGAAACACCATATATTTT. Protein: CASNGGSSGNTIYF.

This clone came up once. V and J are TRBV28 and TRBJ2-3, with a possible D match to TRBD1 (5 bases). The CDR3 totals 13 residues. Germline assignment: CDR1 MDHEN and CDR2 SYDVKM. With 5 bases removed from V and 2 bases from J, the gap between germline ends came to 8 bases. The CDR3 region is CASSRQNTDTQYF. The CDR3, as DNA: TGTGCCAGCAGTCGACAGAACACAGATACGCAGTATTTT.

V gene TRBV3-1 (or the pseudogene TRBV3-2) combines with J gene TRBJ2-7; 7 positions match TRBD2. CDR3 length equals 13 residues. V was clipped by 4 bases and J by 3 bases; unmatched bases: 3. The germline gives CDR1 LGHDT, CDR2 YNNKEL (reference sequence). As DNA, the CDR3 is TGTGCCAGCAGCCCCCGGGACTACTACGAGCAGTACTTC. This codes for CASSPRDYYEQYF.

This clone was seen just once. Here the CDR3 reads CASSLGGRGWNEQFF. The CDR3 DNA reads as TGTGCCAGCAGTTTGGGGGGACGCGGTTGGAATGAGCAGTTCTTC. This chain joins TRBV6-5 and TRBJ2-1; D perhaps matches TRBD2 (6 bases). The CDR3 loop spans 15 amino acids. V lost 4 bases and J lost 7, with 17 bases in between. CDR1 and CDR2 (germline): MNHEY, SVGAGI.

This chain links TRBV3-1 (or the pseudogene TRBV3-2) with TRBJ1-6; D call uncertain. The germline V and J ends were trimmed by 0 bases and 7 bases, with 13 bases remaining between them. The CDR3 extends over 16 amino acids. The germline CDR1 and CDR2 sequences are LGHDT and YNNKEL (reference sequence). Here the CDR3 DNA reads TGTGCCAGCAGCCAAGATTTCCGAGGCGACAATTCACCCCTCCACTTT. Protein product: CASSQDFRGDNSPLHF.

The V gene is TRBV7-2, the J gene TRBJ1-6; 9 nucleotides align to TRBD1. The germline V gene has CDR1 SGHTA and CDR2 FQGNSA. This CDR3 is built from 15 residues. With 4 bases clipped from V and 7 bases from J, the junction kept 5 bases outside the gene matches. The CDR3 nucleotides read TGTGCCAGCAGCTCCGGTGGGACAGGGAATTCACCCCTCCACTTT. This gives the protein CASSSGGTGNSPLHF. Variable domain in full (rest from reference TRBV7-2 and TRBJ1-6): GAGVSQSPSNKVTEKGKDVELRCDPISGHTALYWYRQSLGQGLEFLIYFQGNSAPDKSGLPSDRFSAERTGGSVSTLTIQRTQQEDSAVYLCASSSGGTGNSPLHFGNGTRLTVT.

This chain connects TRBV10-3 to TRBJ1-1, with 7 bases lining up with TRBD1. The CDR3 extends over 15 amino acids. The ends lost 6 bases at V and 0 bases at J; junction bases unmatched: 7. Germline CDR1 is ENHRY and CDR2 is SYGVKD. The CDR3 nucleotides read TGTGCCATCAGAAGACAGGGCAACTTGAACACTGAAGCTTTCTTT. Residues: CAIRRQGNLNTEAFF.

The chain links TRBV7-9 to TRBJ1-1; no firm D call. The CDR3 runs 15 residues. V gave up 5 bases and J gave up 0 bases, with 13 bases separating them. Germline-derived CDR1 and CDR2 are SEHNR and FQNEAQ (reference sequence). DNA of the CDR3: TGTGCCAGCAGCGCTCGGACGGGAATGAACACTGAAGCTTTCTTT. It specifies CASSARTGMNTEAFF.

The V call is TRBV27, the J call TRBJ2-7; D is possibly TRBD2 (5 bases). From germline, CDR1 is MNHEY and CDR2 SMNVEV (reference sequence). Trimming removed 2 bases from V and 0 bases from J, with 8 bases in between. The CDR3 is made up of 14 amino acids. DNA for the CDR3: TGTGCCAGCAGTTTAGGAGGTAGCTCCTACGAGCAGTACTTC. This gives the protein CASSLGGSSYEQYF.

V gene TRBV2 combines with J gene TRBJ1-5; D not resolved. The V gene's germline CDR1 is SNHLY and CDR2 FYNNEI. V was pared by 6 bases and J by 1 base, with 13 bases between. There are 15 residues in the CDR3. DNA of the CDR3: TGTGCCAGCAGGGTCGGCTGGGCGAGCAATCAGCCCCAGCATTTT. Protein: CASRVGWASNQPQHF.

This rearrangement joins TRBV7-9 to TRBJ2-1, with TRBD1 matching 10 bases. The CDR3 sequence is 16 residues long. V lost 1 base, J lost 10 bases, and 10 bases stayed unmatched. Looked up from germline, CDR1 is SEHNR and CDR2 is FQNEAQ (reference sequence). The CDR3 reads CASSLGGTGVGLEQFF. DNA for the CDR3: TGTGCCAGCAGCTTAGGAGGGACAGGGGTAGGATTGGAGCAGTTCTTC.

This rearrangement joins TRBV7-3 to TRBJ2-3, with 13 bases identical to TRBD2. Germline V gene data show CDR1 as SGHTA and CDR2 as FQGTGA. After removal of 5 bases from V and 6 bases from J, the junction contained 2 bases not matched to a gene. The CDR3 spans 14 residues. CDR3 DNA: TGTGCCAGCAGCGCGACTAGCGGGAGGGATACGCAGTATTTT. Translating gives CASSATSGRDTQYF.